Presented here are 21 T cell receptor beta chains from one specimen sequenced in a study of OX40 agonist ivuxolimab in advanced cancers. The repertoire was sequenced with immunoSEQ multiplex PCR; TCRdb's copy has only in-frame clones and lacks some. This table holds about 50,000 clones, 70% to 90% found once. Material: CD4+ or CD8+ T cells sorted from blood, obtained in a trial of the OX40 agonist ivuxolimab. The receptor source for this set is an adult with an advanced solid tumor such as melanoma, head and neck, liver or kidney cancer.

This clone was counted once. The chain combines TRBV30 with TRBJ2-2; 7 positions match TRBD2. Looked up from germline, CDR1 is GTSNPN and CDR2 is SVGIG (reference sequence). The CDR3 covers 15 residues. Unmatched junction bases numbered 5, after V lost 4 bases and J lost 0 bases. CDR3 bases: TGTGCCTGGATGGGTAGCGGGCCGAACACCGGGGAGCTGTTTTTT. Protein product: CAWMGSGPNTGELFF.

This clone was seen once. This chain joins TRBV27 and TRBJ2-1; 12 bases agree with TRBD2. The CDR3 totals 16 residues. Losses at the gene ends were 5 bases for V and 6 bases for J; bases not matched to a gene: 8. Germline lookup yields CDR1 MNHEY and CDR2 SMNVEV (reference sequence). The CDR3 is CASSPTPSGGGNEQFF. The CDR3 DNA sequence: TGTGCCAGCAGTCCTACGCCTAGCGGGGGGGGCAATGAGCAGTTCTTC.

The genes are TRBV19 and TRBJ2-3, with D perhaps TRBD1 or TRBD2 (6 bases each). Per the germline V gene, CDR1 is LNHDA and CDR2 is SQIVND (reference sequence). Trimming pared 5 bases from V and 4 bases from J, leaving 16 bases between. The CDR3 extends over 15 amino acids. CDR3 DNA sequence: TGTGCCAGTAGTCTTAGGGGGGAAGGCCCAGATACGCAGTATTTT. Translating it yields CASSLRGEGPDTQYF.

The chain links TRBV6-1 to TRBJ2-2; D gene ambiguous. Trimming shortened V by 4 bases and J by 4 bases, and 7 bases separated the two germline ends. Germline-derived CDR1 and CDR2 are MNHNS and SASEGT. This CDR3 comprises 13 residues. CDR3 residues: CASSVLRTGELFF. The CDR3 coding sequence is TGTGCCAGCAGTGTTTTACGCACCGGGGAGCTGTTTTTT.

This clone was recorded a few times. This chain links TRBV5-1 with TRBJ1-2; 9 bases map to TRBD1. The ends lost 4 bases at V and 6 bases at J; junction bases unmatched: 7. The CDR3 loop spans 14 amino acids. CDR1 SGHRS and CDR2 YFSETQ come from the germline V gene. The CDR3, as DNA: TGCGCCAGCAGCCCGGGGACAGGGAGGGATGGCTACACCTTC. Translated, it gives CASSPGTGRDGYTF.

This clone was picked up one time. The chain links TRBV5-1 to TRBJ2-7, with a weak D call TRBD1 (6 bases). Per the germline V gene, CDR1 is SGHRS and CDR2 is YFSETQ. The CDR3 extends over 13 amino acids. Trimming shortened V by 2 bases and J by 2 bases, and 8 bases separated the two germline ends. In DNA, the CDR3 is TGCGCCAGCAGCTTTACAGGGACCTACGAGCAGTACTTC. It codes for CASSFTGTYEQYF.

This clone was found once. V and J are TRBV6-5 and TRBJ2-1; 10 bases fit TRBD1. The CDR3 totals 15 residues. Per germline, CDR1 MNHEY and CDR2 SVGAGI. Unmatched junction bases numbered 5, after V lost 5 bases and J lost 4 bases. CDR3 region: CASSLGTGVYNEQFF. As DNA, the CDR3 is TGTGCCAGCAGTCTCGGGACAGGGGTTTACAATGAGCAGTTCTTC.

The J gene is TRBJ2-7, the V gene TRBV7-9, with D possibly being TRBD2 (5 bases). Germline-derived CDR1 and CDR2 are SEHNR and FQNEAQ (reference sequence). CDR3 length: 12 amino acids. V was clipped by 5 bases and J by 2 bases, with 7 bases between them. The DNA of the CDR3 is TGTGCCAGCAGCCCGGGGACCTACGAGCAGTACTTC. Translated, it gives CASSPGTYEQYF.

Of note for this clone: At one boundary the junction diverges from the germline segment, which might be a read error. The CDR3: CAGMSAGADYGYTF. The CDR3 DNA follows: TGTGCCGGAATGTCGGCCGGGGCAGACTACGGCTACACCTTC. The chain joins TRBV5-6 to TRBJ1-2, with D perhaps TRBD1 (5 bases). Germline assignment: CDR1 SGHDT and CDR2 YYEEEE. The CDR3 runs to 14 residues.

This clone has a handful of counts. In DNA form, the CDR3 reads TGTGCCAGCAGCCCGAGCTCTGTATCGGGCACTGAAGCTTTCTTT. It encodes CASSPSSVSGTEAFF. The chain is built from TRBV9 and TRBJ1-1; no firm D call. V was pared by 4 bases and J by 4 bases, with 17 bases between. This CDR3 spans 15 amino acids. The germline V gene has CDR1 SGDLS and CDR2 YYNGEE.

The V gene is TRBV27, the J gene TRBJ2-1, with TRBD2 matching over 10 bases. This CDR3 spans 15 amino acids. Germline CDR1 and CDR2: MNHEY and SMNVEV (reference sequence). V lost 7 bases to trimming and J lost 8 bases; unmatched junction nucleotides: 11. The CDR3 DNA follows: TGTGCCAGCATCCTTAGGCTAGCGGGAGTATATGAGCAGTTCTTC. Protein sequence: CASILRLAGVYEQFF.

V is TRBV29-1 and J is TRBJ1-3, with D hard to call. Germline CDR1 reads SQVTM; CDR2 reads ANQGSEA. The CDR3 consists of 14 residues. V shed 0 bases and J shed 1 base, with 7 bases lying between them. CDR3 sequence reads: CSVEDRESGNTIYF. The CDR3 coding sequence is TGCAGCGTTGAAGACCGGGAGTCTGGAAACACCATATATTTT.

The chain has TRBV7-3 and TRBJ2-3, with a tentative D call TRBD2 (6 bases). V was clipped by 5 bases and J by 0 bases, with 9 bases between them. The CDR3 is 14 amino acids. Germline CDR1 reads SGHTA; CDR2 reads FQGTGA. CDR3 amino acids: CASSPGGSTDTQYF. In DNA, the CDR3 is TGTGCCAGCAGCCCCGGGGGTAGCACAGATACGCAGTATTTT.

This chain joins TRBV14 and TRBJ2-2; TRBD2 matches 8 bases. Per the germline V gene, CDR1 is SGHDN and CDR2 is FVKESK. The ends lost 4 bases at V and 5 bases at J; junction bases unmatched: 9. CDR3 size: 16 residues. CDR3: CASSRRGLEGTGELFF. CDR3 bases: TGTGCCAGCAGCCGGAGGGGACTAGAAGGAACCGGGGAGCTGTTTTTT.

V usage is TRBV6-6 and J usage is TRBJ2-3; 8 bases are shared with TRBD2. Germline V gene sequence: CDR1 MNHNY, CDR2 SVGAGI (reference sequence). There are 14 residues in the CDR3. The trim removed 6 bases at V and 3 bases at J, leaving 5 bases unmatched. In DNA form, the CDR3 reads TGTGCCAGCAGGGTAGCGGGGCAGACAGATACGCAGTATTTT. Amino acids: CASRVAGQTDTQYF.

V gene TRBV2 combines with J gene TRBJ2-5, with 7 nucleotides matching TRBD1. The J call may not be correct, given that the DNA end is closer to TRBJ2-7. Germline V gives CDR1 SNHLY, CDR2 FYNNEI. The CDR3 runs to 12 residues. The CDR3 sequence: CASGTDPYEQYF. The CDR3 DNA reads as TGTGCCAGCGGGACAGACCCCTACGAGCAGTACTTC.

J is TRBJ2-7 and V is TRBV7-9; TRBD1 is a possible D gene (5 bases). V lost 5 bases and J lost 2, with 16 bases in between. The CDR3 sequence is 15 residues long. Germline assignment: CDR1 SEHNR and CDR2 FQNEAQ (reference sequence). Here the CDR3 DNA reads TGTGCCAGCAGCCGCCCGATGGGGCTGGCCTACGAGCAGTACTTC. Protein: CASSRPMGLAYEQYF.

The chain recombines TRBV7-9 with TRBJ2-1; a possible D gene is TRBD1 (6 bases). This CDR3 contains 12 residues. The germline CDR1 and CDR2 sequences are SEHNR and FQNEAQ (reference sequence). Trimming removed 5 bases from V and 8 bases from J, with 10 bases in between. CDR3 DNA sequence: TGTGCCAGCAGCGAGCCAGGGGATGAGCAGTTCTTC. Translated, it gives CASSEPGDEQFF.

With respect to this clone: The likely explanation is a read error, given a far larger clone one base away. The chain carries TRBV7-3 and TRBJ1-1; unclear D gene. Trimming took 3 bases from V and 3 from J, leaving 5 bases between them. This CDR3 spans 12 amino acids. Germline assignment: CDR1 SGHTA and CDR2 FQGTGA. The CDR3 nucleotides read TGTGCCAGCAGCTTCGGGGACACTGAAGCTTTCTTT. Its translation: CASSFGDTEAFF.

This chain joins TRBV6-5 and TRBJ2-7; D is undetermined. CDR1 and CDR2 (germline): MNHEY, SVGAGI. V shed 2 bases and J shed 3 bases, with 14 bases lying between them. The CDR3 is 15 residues long. The CDR3 loop is CASSYLRNPNYEQYF. The CDR3, as DNA: TGTGCCAGCAGTTACCTCAGGAACCCTAACTACGAGCAGTACTTC.

The chain joins TRBV19 to TRBJ2-7; 9 bases are a match to TRBD1. The germline V gene has CDR1 LNHDA and CDR2 SQIVND (reference sequence). J was trimmed by 3 bases and V by 7 bases; bases with no gene match: 1. This CDR3 is built from 12 residues. CDR3 sequence reads: CASMGQGYEQYF. The CDR3 DNA reads TGTGCCAGTATGGGACAGGGCTACGAGCAGTACTTC. Complete variable domain (other parts from reference TRBV19 and TRBJ2-7): DGGITQSPKYLFRKEGQNVTLSCEQNLNHDAMYWYRQDPGQGLRLIYYSQIVNDFQKGDIAEGYSVSREKKESFPLTVTSAQKNPTAFYLCASMGQGYEQYFGPGTRLTVT.